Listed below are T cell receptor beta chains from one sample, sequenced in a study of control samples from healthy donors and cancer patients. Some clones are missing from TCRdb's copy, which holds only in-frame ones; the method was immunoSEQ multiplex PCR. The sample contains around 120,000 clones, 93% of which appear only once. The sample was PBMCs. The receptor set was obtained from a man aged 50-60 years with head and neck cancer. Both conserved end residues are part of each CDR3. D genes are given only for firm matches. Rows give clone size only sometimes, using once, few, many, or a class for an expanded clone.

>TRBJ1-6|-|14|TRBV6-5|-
TGTGCCAGCAGCCGACGGATCTTTAATTCACCCCTCCACTTT
CASSRRIFNSPLHF
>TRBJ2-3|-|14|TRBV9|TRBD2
TGTGCCAGCAGCTGGGGGCTAGCGGGGGACACGCAGTATTTT
CASSWGLAGDTQYF
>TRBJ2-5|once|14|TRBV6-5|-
TGTGCCAGCAGTTACTACGGGGGCAGGGAGACCCAGTACTTC
CASSYYGGRETQYF
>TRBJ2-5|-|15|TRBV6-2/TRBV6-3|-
TGTGCCAGCAGTTATTACGGGACCCCCCAAGAGACCCAGTACTTC
CASSYYGTPQETQYF
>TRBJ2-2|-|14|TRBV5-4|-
TGTGCCAGCAGCTTACAGATCCACACCGGGGAGCTGTTTTTT
CASSLQIHTGELFF
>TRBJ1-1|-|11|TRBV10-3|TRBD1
TGTGCCACGCTGACAGGGACTGAAGCTTTCTTT
CATLTGTEAFF
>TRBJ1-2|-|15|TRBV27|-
TGTGCCAGCAGAGACACCCTCTCACGTAACTATGGCTACACCTTC
CASRDTLSRNYGYTF
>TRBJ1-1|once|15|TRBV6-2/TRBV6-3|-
TGTGCCAGCAGTTACGGGTCGAGGGGAATCACTGAAGCTTTCTTT
CASSYGSRGITEAFF
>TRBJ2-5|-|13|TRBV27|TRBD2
TGTGCCAGCAGCCTCGGGAGGCTCGAGACCCAGTACTTC
CASSLGRLETQYF
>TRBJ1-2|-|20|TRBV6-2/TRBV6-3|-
TGTGCCAGCAGTTATACGGGCCGCGGCGGTGGGCCGGCGAAACTATATGGCTACACCTTC
CASSYTGRGGGPAKLYGYTF
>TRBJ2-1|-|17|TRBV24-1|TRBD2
TGTGCCACCAGTTCACTAGCGGGGGTATCTACCTACAATGAGCAGTTCTTC
CATSSLAGVSTYNEQFF
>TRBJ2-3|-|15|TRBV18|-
TGTGCCAGCTCACCCCCAGGGACGGGCACAGATACGCAGTATTTT
CASSPPGTGTDTQYF